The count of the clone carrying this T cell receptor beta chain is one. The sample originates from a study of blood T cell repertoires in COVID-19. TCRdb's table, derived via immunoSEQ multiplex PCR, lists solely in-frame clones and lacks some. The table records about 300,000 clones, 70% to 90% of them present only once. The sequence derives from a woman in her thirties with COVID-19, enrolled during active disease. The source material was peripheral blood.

CDR3 region: CASSQGKTGRSNQPQHF. The DNA of the CDR3 is TGTGCCAGCAGCCAAGGCAAGACAGGTAGGAGCAATCAGCCCCAGCATTTT. The chain uses TRBV4-2 and TRBJ1-5; weak D call: TRBD1 (6 bases). The CDR3 covers 17 residues. Trimming removed 1 base at V and 1 base at J, with 14 bases between. Germline CDR1 and CDR2: LGHNA and YNFKEQ.